A selection of T cell receptor beta chains follows, all from one sample in a study of T cells in narcolepsy. Profiled with immunoSEQ multiplex PCR; TCRdb holds only in-frame clones, not every one. The sample has approximately 25,000 clones; 84% are singletons. Material: CD45RA- memory CD4+ T cells from PBMCs. All receptors come from a human donor with narcolepsy. The CDR3 runs from the conserved cysteine through the conserved F or W. Fields, in order: D gene, J gene, V gene, clone size, CDR3 DNA, CDR3 protein. D genes are given only for firm matches. The size field is filled for only some rows; it gives once, few, many or a size class.

D: TRBD2
J: TRBJ2-3
V: TRBV18
size: -
DNA: TGTGCCAGCTCCCGCCAGCCAGCGGGGAACACAGATACGCAGTATTTT
CDR3: CASSRQPAGNTDTQYF

D: -
J: TRBJ1-5
V: TRBV5-6
size: -
DNA: TGTGCCAGCAGCTTTTTCGGAATGCAGCCCCAGCATTTT
CDR3: CASSFFGMQPQHF

D: -
J: TRBJ2-3
V: TRBV5-1
size: -
DNA: TGCGCCAGCAGCTTGGTTGCGGGACGCACAGATACGCAGTATTTT
CDR3: CASSLVAGRTDTQYF

D: -
J: TRBJ2-5
V: TRBV5-6
size: -
DNA: TGTGCCAGCAGCTTGGCCGCAGGGGGAGGAGAGACCCAGTACTTC
CDR3: CASSLAAGGGETQYF

D: -
J: TRBJ2-3
V: TRBV2
size: -
DNA: TGTGCCAGCGCACGGGAGATCGTAACAGATACGCAGTATTTT
CDR3: CASAREIVTDTQYF

D: -
J: TRBJ1-4
V: TRBV6-6
size: -
DNA: TGTGCCAGCAGACCTATTGGGACAAGTAATGAAAAACTGTTTTTT
CDR3: CASRPIGTSNEKLFF

D: TRBD2
J: TRBJ2-1
V: TRBV7-2
size: few
DNA: TGTGCCAGCAGCTCTAGGTTGGCAGGGAGGGATTACAATGAGCAGTTCTTC
CDR3: CASSSRLAGRDYNEQFF

D: TRBD2
J: TRBJ2-2
V: TRBV19
size: -
DNA: TGTACCAGTAGTCGTGCCGGGACTAGGGGGGCCGGGGAGCTGTTTTTT
CDR3: CTSSRAGTRGAGELFF

D: TRBD2
J: TRBJ2-7
V: TRBV10-3
size: few
DNA: TGTGCCATCAGTGAGCGGTGGACTAGCGGCCAAAGCTCCTACGAGCAGTACTTC
CDR3: CAISERWTSGQSSYEQYF

D: -
J: TRBJ1-6
V: TRBV6-6
size: -
DNA: TGTGCCAGCAGTTACAAGGCAGGGGATTCACCCCTCCACTTT
CDR3: CASSYKAGDSPLHF

D: -
J: TRBJ1-1
V: TRBV18
size: -
DNA: TGTGCCAGCTCACCCGTAGACCTGGGGCAGGGCATTTACTCTGAAGCTTTCTTT
CDR3: CASSPVDLGQGIYSEAFF

D: TRBD2
J: TRBJ2-3
V: TRBV7-2
size: -
DNA: TGTGCCAGCAGCTTTGGAAGCGGGAGGGCCGCGGATACGCAGTATTTT
CDR3: CASSFGSGRAADTQYF

D: TRBD1
J: TRBJ2-5
V: TRBV5-6
size: -
DNA: TGTGCCAGCACCTTCGACAGGGGCGACCGGACCCAGTACTTC
CDR3: CASTFDRGDRTQYF

D: -
J: TRBJ2-1
V: TRBV11-2
size: -
DNA: TGTGCCAGCAGCTTGCTCGATGAGCAGTTCTTC
CDR3: CASSLLDEQFF

D: -
J: TRBJ1-2
V: TRBV19
size: -
DNA: TGTGCCAGTACTGACGGGGCACCCCGTAACTATGGCTACACCTTC
CDR3: CASTDGAPRNYGYTF

D: TRBD1
J: TRBJ2-7
V: TRBV7-9
size: -
DNA: TGTGCCAGCAGTCTCCTTACCGGGACAGGGGGTTCGGGGCACGAGCAGTACTTC
CDR3: CASSLLTGTGGSGHEQYF

D: TRBD2
J: TRBJ2-7
V: TRBV6-6
size: once
DNA: TGTGCCAGCAGGCCGGGACTAGCGGCGTTCGGGCAGTACTTC
CDR3: CASRPGLAAFGQYF

D: -
J: TRBJ2-5
V: TRBV19
size: -
DNA: TGTGCCAGTAGGTCAAGGGACGAGACCCAGTACTTC
CDR3: CASRSRDETQYF

D: -
J: TRBJ2-7
V: TRBV10-3
size: -
DNA: TGTGCCATCACACCAAGGGCGGGGGCCAACGAGCAGTACTTC
CDR3: CAITPRAGANEQYF

D: -
J: TRBJ2-1
V: TRBV5-6
size: -
DNA: TGTGCCAGCAGCTTGGTGGCAAAACGGGATGAGCAGTTCTTC
CDR3: CASSLVAKRDEQFF